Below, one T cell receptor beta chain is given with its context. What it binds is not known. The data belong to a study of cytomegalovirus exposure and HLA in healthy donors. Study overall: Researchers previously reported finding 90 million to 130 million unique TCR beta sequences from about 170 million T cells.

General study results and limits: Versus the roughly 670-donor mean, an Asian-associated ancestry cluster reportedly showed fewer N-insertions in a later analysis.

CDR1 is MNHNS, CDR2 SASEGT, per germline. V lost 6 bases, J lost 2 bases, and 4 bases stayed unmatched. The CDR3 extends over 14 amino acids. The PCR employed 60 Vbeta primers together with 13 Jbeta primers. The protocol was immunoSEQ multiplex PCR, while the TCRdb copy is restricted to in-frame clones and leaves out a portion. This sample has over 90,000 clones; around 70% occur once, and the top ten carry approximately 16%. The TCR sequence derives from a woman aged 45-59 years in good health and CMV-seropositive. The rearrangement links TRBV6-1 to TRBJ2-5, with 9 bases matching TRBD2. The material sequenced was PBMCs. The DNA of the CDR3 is TGTGCCAGCAGCCTTGGACTAGCGCAAGAGACCCAGTACTTC. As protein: CASSLGLAQETQYF.